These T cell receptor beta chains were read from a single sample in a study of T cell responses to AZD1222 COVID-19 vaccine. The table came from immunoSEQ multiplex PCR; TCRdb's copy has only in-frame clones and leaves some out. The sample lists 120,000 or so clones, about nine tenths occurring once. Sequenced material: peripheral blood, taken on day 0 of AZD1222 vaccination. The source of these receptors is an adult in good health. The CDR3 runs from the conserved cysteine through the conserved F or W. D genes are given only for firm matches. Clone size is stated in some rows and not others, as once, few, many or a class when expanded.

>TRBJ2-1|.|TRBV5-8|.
TGTGCCAGCAGCTTAGGCCAGAGCTCCTACAATGAGCAGTTCTTC
CASSLGQSSYNEQFF
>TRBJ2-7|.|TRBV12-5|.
TGTGCTAGTGGTTTCCTCCGTGGGGGGCAAGTAGTGTTCGACTACGAGCAGTACTTC
CASGFLRGGQVVFDYEQYF
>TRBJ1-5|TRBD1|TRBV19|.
TGTGCCAGTAACAGGGGACAGGGCGGGAAGAATCAGCCCCAGCATTTT
CASNRGQGGKNQPQHF
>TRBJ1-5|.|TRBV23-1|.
TGCGCCAGCAGTCAGGACAAGTCTTGCGGGGGTCTTAGCAATCAGCCCCAGCATTTT
CASSQDKSCGGLSNQPQHF
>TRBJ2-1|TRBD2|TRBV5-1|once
TGCGCCAGCAGCTTGCCGACACTAGCGGGGAGCTCCTACAATGAGCAGTTCTTC
CASSLPTLAGSSYNEQFF
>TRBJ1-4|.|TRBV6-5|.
TGTGCCAGAGGGGAAAAACTGTTTTTT
CARGEKLFF
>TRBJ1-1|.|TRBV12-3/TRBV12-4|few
TGTGCCAGCAGTTTAGCGACGGGTACAGCTTTCTTT
CASSLATGTAFF
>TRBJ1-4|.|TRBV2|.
TGTGCCAGCACTCAAGACGGCGCAACTAATGAAAAACTGTTTTTT
CASTQDGATNEKLFF
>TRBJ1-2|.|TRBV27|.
TGTGCCAGCAGTTTACAAGGGGGTAACTATGGCTACACCTTC
CASSLQGGNYGYTF
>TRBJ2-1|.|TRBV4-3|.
TGCGCCAGCAGCCAAGGATTGTTGGGGTCTGGTGAGCAGTTCTTC
CASSQGLLGSGEQFF
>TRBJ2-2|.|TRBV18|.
TGTGCCAGCTACGAACAGGCGAACACCGGGGAGCTGTTTTTT
CASYEQANTGELFF
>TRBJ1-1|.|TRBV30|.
TGTGCCTGGAGTGTACTGGCGGCTGTCACTGAAGCTTTCTTT
CAWSVLAAVTEAFF
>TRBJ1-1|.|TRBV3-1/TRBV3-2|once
TGTGCCAGCAGCCAAGAAGGGGGACGGGGGGTCCCGAACACTGAAGCTTTCTTT
CASSQEGGRGVPNTEAFF
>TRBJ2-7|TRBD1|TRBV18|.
TGTGCCAGCTCACAGACGACAGGGCCGATCTACGAGCAGTACTTC
CASSQTTGPIYEQYF
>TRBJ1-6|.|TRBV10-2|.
TGCGCCAGCATTGAGACAGGCAATTCACCCCTCCACTTT
CASIETGNSPLHF
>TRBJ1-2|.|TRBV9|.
TGTGCCAGCAGTCCCGAAGGGGGCTATGGCTACACCTTC
CASSPEGGYGYTF
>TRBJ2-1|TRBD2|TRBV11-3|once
TGTGCCAGCAGCTTCGGCCTAGCGGTAAGCTCCTACAATGAGCAGTTCTTC
CASSFGLAVSSYNEQFF
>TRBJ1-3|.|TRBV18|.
TGTGCCAGCTCACCACCATACTCTGGAAACACCATATATTTT
CASSPPYSGNTIYF
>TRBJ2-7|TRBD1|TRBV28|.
TGTGCCACCCGAACAGGGGAAGGCGTAGGCGAGCAGTACTTC
CATRTGEGVGEQYF
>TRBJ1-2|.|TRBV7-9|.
TGTGCCAGCAGCGCACGACAGGAAGACTATGGCTACACCTTC
CASSARQEDYGYTF
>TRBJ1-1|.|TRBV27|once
TGTGCCAGCAGTTTCTATGGCACTGAAGCTTTCTTT
CASSFYGTEAFF
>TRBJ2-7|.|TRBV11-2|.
TGTGCCAGCAGCTTAGGCCCCCTTTACTACGAGCAGTACTTC
CASSLGPLYYEQYF
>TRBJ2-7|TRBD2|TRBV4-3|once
TGCGCCAGCAGCCAAGGCCTAGCGGGAGGATCCCACGAGCAGTACTTC
CASSQGLAGGSHEQYF
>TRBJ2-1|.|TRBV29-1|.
TGCAGCGTTATGTTCGCCTACAATGAGCAGTTCTTC
CSVMFAYNEQFF
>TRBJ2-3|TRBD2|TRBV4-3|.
TGCGCCAGCAGCCACCCAGCGGGGAGCACAGATACGCAGTATTTT
CASSHPAGSTDTQYF
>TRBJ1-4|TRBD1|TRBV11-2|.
TGTGCCAGCAGCTTAGGTGGGGGACAGATAAATGAAAAACTGTTTTTT
CASSLGGGQINEKLFF
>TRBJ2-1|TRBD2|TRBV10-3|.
TGTGCCACCGTTCTAGCGGAGGCCTACAATGAGCAGTTCTTC
CATVLAEAYNEQFF
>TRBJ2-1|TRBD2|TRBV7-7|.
TGTGCTAGCAGCTTGTACTCCGGGGGGGGAGTGGGCGAGCAGTTCTTC
CASSLYSGGGVGEQFF
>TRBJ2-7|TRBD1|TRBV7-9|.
TGTGCCAGCAGCTTCAATCAACAGGGGGCGGAGCAGTACTTC
CASSFNQQGAEQYF